What follows is one T cell receptor (beta chain) and its context. This entry comes from a study of CD8+ T cells in alopecia areata. Across the study: Tofacitinib administration to treated patients was oral, at 5 to 10 mg twice daily.

Peripheral blood samples and lesional scalp punch biopsies were obtained from alopecia areata patients. Isolation of CD4+ and CD8+ T cells from PBMCs was achieved by sorting. cDNA reverse transcribed from extracted RNA served as the sequencing template. Assay used: immunoSEQ multiplex PCR; TCRdb lists only in-frame clones, some missing. The sample contains about 180,000 clones, almost 65% of which appear only once. Per germline, CDR1 SGDLS and CDR2 YYNGEE. The V end was cut by 3 bases, the J end by 3 bases, with 10 bases between. The CDR3 covers 13 residues. This chain joins TRBV9 and TRBJ2-7; D gene ambiguous. Here the sequenced sample was CD4+ T cells sorted from blood, taken at week 0. The TCR comes from a human donor with alopecia areata. CDR3 DNA sequence: TGTGCCAGCAGCGGACCATATGGCTACGAGCAGTACTTC. Its protein is CASSGPYGYEQYF.